The clone carrying this TCR beta chain was detected once. These data belong to a study of blood T cell repertoires in COVID-19. Study context: The United States, Italy and Spain supplied acute and convalescent COVID-19 samples. The cDNA or gDNA used as material had been derived from T cells, B-cell-depleted T cells, or PBMCs.

This table comes from immunoSEQ multiplex PCR, and its TCRdb copy is limited to in-frame clones, with some not included. The sample yields approximately 250,000 clones, roughly 85% seen once. Trimming at V came to 7 bases and at J to 1 base, leaving 5 bases not matched to a gene. CDR1 is SGDLS, CDR2 YYNGEE, per germline. There are 14 residues in the CDR3. Seattle-derived patients entered the study during active infection and were followed longitudinally. What was sequenced was peripheral blood. The chain employs TRBV9 and TRBJ2-3; TRBD2 matches at 8 bases. This receptor was obtained from a middle-aged man with COVID-19, enrolled during active disease. The CDR3 loop reads CASAGGGGTDTQYF. The CDR3 coding sequence is TGTGCCAGCGCGGGGGGCGGAGGCACAGATACGCAGTATTTT. The full variable domain, in which reference TRBV9 and TRBJ2-3 provide the parts outside the CDR3, is DSGVTQTPKHLITATGQRVTLRCSPRSGDLSVYWYQQSLDQGLQFLIQYYNGEERAKGNILERFSAQQFPDLHSELNLSSLELGDSALYFCASAGGGGTDTQYFGPGTRLTVL.